This T cell receptor (beta chain) emerged from a study of T cells after yellow fever vaccination. At the level of the study: Researchers used SMART-Seq v4 Ultra Low Input to prepare fractions that had low cell numbers.

TCRdb re-called the 5' RACE reads through MiXCR, storing one row per CDR3 protein. The repertoire consists of roughly 250,000 distinct CDR3 sequences, with about an eighth occurring once and the leading ten covering about 0.54%. Germline loops: CDR1 DFQATT, CDR2 SNEGSKA (reference sequence). The CDR3 covers 14 residues. Trimming at V came to 3 bases and at J to 3 bases, leaving 7 bases not matched to a gene. The clonotype comes from a man aged 25 to 40 who received the YFV17D yellow fever vaccine. The material sequenced was CD4+ T cells sorted from PBMCs, taken 45 days after the yellow fever booster vaccination. J is TRBJ2-5 and V is TRBV20-1, with TRBD2 matching 7 bases. The CDR3 nucleotides read TGCAGTGCTAGGACTAGCTGGGGAAAAGAGACCCAGTACTTC. Amino acid sequence: CSARTSWGKETQYF.